What follows are 18 T cell receptor beta chains derived from one specimen sequenced in a study of OX40 agonist ivuxolimab in advanced cancers. Profiling relied on immunoSEQ multiplex PCR, and the TCRdb table lists in-frame clones only, not all of them. The sample consists of 60,000 to 100,000 clones, around 92% of them appearing once. Source: CD4+ or CD8+ T cells sorted from blood, taken in a trial of the OX40 agonist ivuxolimab. The receptors here all came from an adult with an advanced solid tumor such as melanoma, head and neck, liver or kidney cancer.

The chain is built from TRBV7-2 and TRBJ2-7; D is unresolved. The CDR3 spans 14 residues. V was pared by 5 bases and J by 3 bases, with 14 bases between. From germline, CDR1 is SGHTA and CDR2 FQGNSA. The CDR3 DNA is TGTGCCAGCAGCAACAATAGAGTGGGCTACGAGCAGTACTTC. Its translation: CASSNNRVGYEQYF.

The V gene is TRBV5-6, the J gene TRBJ2-2; D not certain. The germline CDR1 and CDR2 sequences are SGHDT and YYEEEE. The V and J ends lost 0 bases and 1 base respectively, with 4 bases between them. The CDR3 sequence is 14 residues long. This CDR3 reads CASSLDLNTGELFF. The CDR3 DNA sequence: TGTGCCAGCAGCTTGGATCTGAACACCGGGGAGCTGTTTTTT.

This sequence joins TRBV6-6 and TRBJ1-1; a possible D gene is TRBD1 (6 bases). V lost 0 bases and J 1 base, leaving 9 bases between the germline ends. This CDR3 has 15 residues. Germline CDR1 and CDR2: MNHNY and SVGAGI (reference sequence). CDR3 nucleotides: TGTGCCAGCAGTTACTCGACAGGAGCGAACACTGAAGCTTTCTTT. Residues: CASSYSTGANTEAFF.

This chain connects TRBV7-8 to TRBJ1-4; D not certain. Trimming pared 1 base from V and 8 bases from J, leaving 14 bases between. The CDR3 runs 15 residues. Per the germline V gene, CDR1 is SGHVS and CDR2 is FQNEAQ. Here the CDR3 reads CASSLERPFLEKLFF. Here the CDR3 DNA reads TGTGCCAGCAGCTTAGAGAGACCCTTTTTGGAAAAACTGTTTTTT.

The rearrangement joins TRBV9 to TRBJ1-5; the D gene is possibly TRBD1 (6 bases). The V end lost 3 bases, the J end lost 6 bases, and 19 bases lay between the germline ends. Germline V CDR1 and CDR2: SGDLS, YYNGEE. This CDR3 region has 16 residues. The CDR3 loop reads CASSADPDRTGQPQHF. CDR3 bases: TGTGCCAGCAGCGCCGACCCGGACAGAACGGGTCAGCCCCAGCATTTT.

This sequence joins TRBV4-2 and TRBJ1-5; D is ambiguous. The germline V gene has CDR1 LGHNA and CDR2 YNFKEQ. With 1 base removed from V and 7 bases from J, the gap between germline ends came to 23 bases. CDR3 length: 18 residues. CDR3: CASSQGLGEWGEGQPQHF. In nucleotides, the CDR3 is TGTGCCAGCAGCCAAGGCCTTGGGGAGTGGGGAGAGGGACAGCCCCAGCATTTT.

The J gene is TRBJ1-2, the V gene TRBV15; a weak D match, TRBD1 (5 bases). The CDR3 covers 15 residues. V lost 0 bases to trimming and J lost 8 bases, with 16 bases between them. Germline V CDR1 and CDR2: LNHNV, YYDKDF (reference sequence). As DNA, the CDR3 is TGTGCCACCAGCAGAGATCGGGGGACGGCAGGGGGCTACACCTTC. Its protein product is CATSRDRGTAGGYTF.

This chain connects TRBV6-4 to TRBJ2-1, with no clear D. This CDR3 has 14 residues. Germline V gene data show CDR1 as MRHNA and CDR2 as SNTAGT. Trimming took off 3 bases at V and 8 bases at J, with 14 bases between the two ends. CDR3 amino acids: CASSEAPTADEQFF. The CDR3, as DNA: TGTGCCAGCAGTGAGGCCCCCACTGCCGATGAGCAGTTCTTC.

This clone was seen just once. The CDR3 is CASSPGQDYEQYF. CDR3 bases: TGTGCCAGCTCACCGGGACAGGACTACGAGCAGTACTTC. The chain has TRBV18 and TRBJ2-7; 8 bases line up with TRBD1. The CDR3 spans 13 residues. With V trimmed by 3 bases and J by 3 bases, 1 base remained unmatched. Germline V lookup: CDR1 KGHSH, CDR2 LQKENI.

The rearrangement uses TRBV6-5 and TRBJ1-5; TRBD1 agrees at 8 bases. With 6 bases clipped from V and 5 bases from J, the junction kept 3 bases outside the gene matches. This CDR3 is built from 13 residues. Looked up from germline, CDR1 is MNHEY and CDR2 is SVGAGI. CDR3 coding DNA: TGTGCCAGCAGGATGGACAGGGATCAGCCCCAGCATTTT. As protein: CASRMDRDQPQHF.

The V call is TRBV30, the J call TRBJ2-2, with a tentative D call TRBD2 (6 bases). The CDR3 is made up of 13 amino acids. Germline assignment: CDR1 GTSNPN and CDR2 SVGIG (reference sequence). CDR3 residues: CASQRVNTGELFF. The CDR3 DNA is TGTGCTTCTCAGCGGGTCAACACCGGGGAGCTGTTTTTT.

The V call is TRBV2, the J call TRBJ2-7, with D tentatively TRBD1 (6 bases). CDR3 length: 14 amino acids. Germline CDR1 reads SNHLY; CDR2 reads FYNNEI. V was pared by 3 bases and J by 0 bases, with 9 bases between. The CDR3, as DNA: TGTGCCAGCAGTGATTGGGACACCTCCTACGAGCAGTACTTC. Translating gives CASSDWDTSYEQYF. The full variable domain, in which reference TRBV2 and TRBJ2-7 provide the parts outside the CDR3, is EPEVTQTPSHQVTQMGQEVILRCVPISNHLYFYWYRQILGQKVEFLVSFYNNEISEKSEIFDDQFSVERPDGSNFTLKIRSTKLEDSAMYFCASSDWDTSYEQYFGPGTRLTVT.

V gene TRBV5-8 combines with J gene TRBJ2-1; unclear D gene. V lost 2 bases to trimming and J lost 4 bases, with 1 base between them. The germline V gene has CDR1 SGHTS and CDR2 YDEGEE. The length of the CDR3 is 11 residues. The CDR3 nucleotides are TGTGCCAGCAGCTTTTACAATGAGCAGTTCTTC. It is translated as CASSFYNEQFF. Supplemented by reference TRBV5-8 and TRBJ2-1, the full variable domain reads EAGVTQSPTHLIKTRGQQATLRCSPISGHTSVYWYQQALGLGLQFLLWYDEGEERNRGNFPPRFSGRQFPNYSSELNVNALELEDSALYLCASSFYNEQFFGPGTRLTVL.

This clone was recorded once. The rearrangement joins TRBV5-1 to TRBJ2-7, with 12 bases fitting TRBD2. Trimming took 4 bases from V and 1 from J; bases not matched to a gene: 3. The germline gives CDR1 SGHRS, CDR2 YFSETQ. There are 15 residues in the CDR3. DNA for the CDR3: TGCGCCAGCAGCGCTAGCGGGAGGGCGTCCTACGAGCAGTACTTC. This sequence encodes CASSASGRASYEQYF.

The chain uses TRBV7-9 and TRBJ2-2, with D unclear. CDR3 size: 15 residues. Germline CDR1 SEHNR, CDR2 FQNEAQ (reference sequence). Trimming pared 6 bases from V and 0 bases from J, leaving 11 bases between. DNA of the CDR3: TGTGCCAGCAGGCCATGGACCCCGAACACCGGGGAGCTGTTTTTT. Amino acids: CASRPWTPNTGELFF. Full variable domain (remainder filled in from reference TRBV7-9 and TRBJ2-2): DTGVSQNPRHKITKRGQNVTFRCDPISEHNRLYWYRQTLGQGPEFLTYFQNEAQLEKSRLLSDRFSAERPKGSFSTLEIQRTEQGDSAMYLCASRPWTPNTGELFFGEGSRLTVL.

J is TRBJ2-7 and V is TRBV19; a possible D gene is TRBD1 (5 bases). Germline loops: CDR1 LNHDA, CDR2 SQIVND (reference sequence). Trimming cost V 1 base and J 2 bases, with 9 bases left between them. This CDR3 has 14 residues. In nucleotides, the CDR3 is TGTGCCAGTAGTATAGCAACGGACACCTACGAGCAGTACTTC. Amino acid sequence: CASSIATDTYEQYF.

V and J are TRBV6-5 and TRBJ1-1, with a weak D call TRBD1 (5 bases). This CDR3 has 14 residues. Germline V CDR1 and CDR2: MNHEY, SVGAGI. Trimming shortened V by 0 bases and J by 4 bases, and 9 bases separated the two germline ends. As DNA, the CDR3 is TGTGCCAGCAGTTACTCGGTCAGGGTCACTGAAGCTTTCTTT. Residues: CASSYSVRVTEAFF.

This chain links TRBV30 with TRBJ2-3; D is perhaps TRBD2 (6 bases). V gave up 2 bases and J gave up 4 bases, with 13 bases separating them. Germline loops: CDR1 GTSNPN, CDR2 SVGIG (reference sequence). The CDR3 has 14 residues. CDR3 in DNA: TGTGCCTGGAGTCGGGGGAGTGTCGCAGATACGCAGTATTTT. Protein: CAWSRGSVADTQYF.